This T cell receptor (beta chain) was sequenced in a study of T-cell reconstitution after alpha-beta-depleted transplantation in children. Whole-study findings and limits: It was newly produced T cells that mostly accounted for T-cell counts and diversity one year after transplant. About two months after transplant, alpha-beta T cells reportedly came from several hundred expanded graft clones. The origin of high day-60 TCRbeta diversity in some patients lay in surviving recipient T cells and thymic progenitors.

This clonotype was detected many times. Its target is unknown. The CDR3 is made up of 14 amino acids. Trimming pared 0 bases from V and 6 bases from J, leaving 8 bases between. Germline V lookup: CDR1 LNHNV, CDR2 YYDKDF (reference sequence). TCRbeta library preparation incorporated unique molecular identifiers. Each CDR3 protein gets one entry after TCRdb re-called the PCR reads with MiXCR. The sample holds some 830,000 distinct CDR3 sequences; around 15% are singletons and the top ten take approximately 4.5%. The starting material was PBMCs, mostly from graft donor cells, obtained 360 days after TCRalphabeta/CD19-depleted stem cell transplant. V gene TRBV15 combines with J gene TRBJ2-2; D ambiguous. The TCR originated in a male patient aged 10 to 17 who had a stem cell transplant for acute lymphoblastic leukemia, so the T cells may come from the graft donor. CDR3 loop: CATSREGPSGELFF. The DNA for the CDR3 is TGTGCCACCAGCAGAGAAGGGCCGTCCGGGGAGCTGTTTTTT. Full variable domain (missing parts from reference TRBV15 and TRBJ2-2): DAMVIQNPRYQVTQFGKPVTLSCSQTLNHNVMYWYQQKSSQAPKLLFHYYDKDFNNEADTPDNFQSRRPNTSFCFLDIRSPGLGDTAMYLCATSREGPSGELFFGEGSRLTVL.